These T cell receptor beta chains were read from a single sample in a study. TCRdb reprocessed the 5' RACE reads with MiXCR, giving one entry per CDR3 protein. The sample yields tens of thousands of distinct CDR3 sequences, less than 30% seen once. What was sequenced was tumor-infiltrating Tregs sorted from the breast tumor. The receptors were sampled from a female donor with breast cancer. The CDR3 runs from the conserved cysteine through the conserved F or W. The D gene is left open where the match is weak. Clone sizes are given selectively: once, few, many, or a class where the clone is expanded.

TRBJ1-5,many,TRBV7-9,NA,CASSSPWPGQPQHF,TGTGCCAGCAGCTCCCCCTGGCCGGGGCAGCCCCAGCATTTT
TRBJ1-2,NA,TRBV6-5,TRBD1,CASSYSGTGGYGYTF,TGTGCCAGCAGTTACTCGGGGACAGGGGGCTATGGCTACACCTTC
TRBJ2-5,NA,TRBV7-9,TRBD2,CASSVASGRAVETQYF,TGTGCCAGCAGCGTCGCTAGCGGGAGGGCCGTCGAGACCCAGTACTTC
TRBJ1-2,NA,TRBV6-1,TRBD1,CASSVSRGQGGYTF,TGTGCCAGCAGTGTGTCCAGGGGGCAGGGTGGCTACACCTTC
TRBJ1-1,few,TRBV12-3/TRBV12-4,NA,CASSVSGPTEAFF,TGTGCCAGCAGTGTCTCCGGTCCCACTGAAGCTTTCTTT
TRBJ2-5,NA,TRBV28,NA,CASSRFETQYF,TGTGCCAGCAGCCGGTTTGAGACCCAGTACTTC
TRBJ1-2,many,TRBV5-1,NA,CASSPTATNSYGYTF,TGCGCCAGCAGCCCTACCGCGACCAACAGCTATGGCTACACCTTC
TRBJ2-7,few,TRBV27,NA,CAIPRRERTYEQYF,TGTGCCATCCCACGTCGGGAGCGGACCTACGAGCAGTACTTC
TRBJ1-5,NA,TRBV4-3,NA,CASSQDHGSNQPQHF,TGCGCCAGCAGCCAAGATCACGGAAGCAATCAGCCCCAGCATTTT
TRBJ2-2,few,TRBV9,NA,CASSVKDWNTGELFF,TGTGCCAGCAGCGTCAAAGACTGGAACACCGGGGAGCTGTTTTTT
TRBJ2-5,many,TRBV7-3,NA,CASSLSSVETQYF,TGTGCCAGCAGCTTATCAAGCGTAGAGACCCAGTACTTC
TRBJ2-7,NA,TRBV5-1,NA,CASRSRVRGAGSYEQYF,TGCGCCAGCAGATCCCGGGTTAGGGGCGCAGGGTCCTACGAGCAGTACTTC
TRBJ1-3,NA,TRBV7-8,TRBD1,CASSSRDRGPNTIYF,TGTGCCAGCAGCTCACGGGACAGGGGGCCAAACACCATATATTTT
TRBJ2-2,NA,TRBV20-1,NA,CSASPCVGGNTGELFF,TGCAGCGCATCCCCCTGTGTCGGGGGAAACACCGGGGAGCTGTTTTTT
TRBJ1-2,many,TRBV4-2,NA,CASSQDTLGSEANYGYTF,TGTGCCAGCAGCCAAGACACCCTGGGCTCAGAAGCTAACTATGGCTACACCTTC
TRBJ1-5,NA,TRBV7-8,TRBD1,CASSSQTGTGDQPQHF,TGTGCCAGCAGCTCTCAAACCGGGACAGGGGACCAGCCCCAGCATTTT
TRBJ2-1,NA,TRBV6-1,TRBD2,CASSERTSGGHSSYNKQFF,TGTGCCAGCAGTGAACGAACTAGCGGGGGCCACAGCTCCTACAATAAGCAGTTCTTC
TRBJ2-3,many,TRBV18,NA,CASSPPLGGTDTQYF,TGTGCCAGCTCACCACCGCTTGGGGGAACAGATACGCAGTATTTT
TRBJ2-2,many,TRBV4-2,NA,CASSRGSSGTGELFF,TGTGCCAGCAGCCGGGGGTCGAGTGGCACCGGGGAGCTGTTTTTT
TRBJ2-2,few,TRBV7-7,NA,CASSPSVPLSNTGELFF,TGTGCCAGCAGCCCTAGTGTCCCCCTTTCGAACACCGGGGAGCTGTTTTTT
TRBJ2-7,NA,TRBV12-3/TRBV12-4,NA,CASSFSTSAADEQYF,TGTGCCAGCAGTTTCAGTACGTCCGCTGCGGACGAGCAGTACTTC